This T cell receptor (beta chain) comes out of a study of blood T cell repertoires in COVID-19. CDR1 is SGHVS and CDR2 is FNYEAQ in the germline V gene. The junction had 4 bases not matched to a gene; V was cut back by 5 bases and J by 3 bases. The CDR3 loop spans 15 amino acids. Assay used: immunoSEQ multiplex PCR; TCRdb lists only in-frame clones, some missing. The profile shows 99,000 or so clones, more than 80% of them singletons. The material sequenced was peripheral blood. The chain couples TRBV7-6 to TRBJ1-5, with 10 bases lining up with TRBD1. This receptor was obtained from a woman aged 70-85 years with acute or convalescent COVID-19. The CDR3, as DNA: TGTGCCAGCAGCGACGGGACAGGGGACAATCAGCCCCAGCATTTT. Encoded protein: CASSDGTGDNQPQHF.